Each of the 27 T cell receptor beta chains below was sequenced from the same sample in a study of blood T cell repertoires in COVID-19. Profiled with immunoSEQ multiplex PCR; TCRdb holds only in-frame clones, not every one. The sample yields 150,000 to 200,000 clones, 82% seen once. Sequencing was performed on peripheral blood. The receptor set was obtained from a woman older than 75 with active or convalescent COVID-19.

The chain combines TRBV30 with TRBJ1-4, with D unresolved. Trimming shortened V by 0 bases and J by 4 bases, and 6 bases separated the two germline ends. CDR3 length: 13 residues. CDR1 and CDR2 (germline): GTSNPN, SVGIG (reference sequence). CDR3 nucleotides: TGTGCCTGGAGTGTATACGGTAATGAAAAACTGTTTTTT. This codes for CAWSVYGNEKLFF.

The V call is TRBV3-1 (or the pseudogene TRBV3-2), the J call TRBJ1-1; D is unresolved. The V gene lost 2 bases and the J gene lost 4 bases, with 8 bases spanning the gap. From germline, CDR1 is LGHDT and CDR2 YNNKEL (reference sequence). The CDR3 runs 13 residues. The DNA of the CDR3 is TGTGCCAGCAGCCAACGGCGAGGCACTGAAGCTTTCTTT. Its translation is CASSQRRGTEAFF.

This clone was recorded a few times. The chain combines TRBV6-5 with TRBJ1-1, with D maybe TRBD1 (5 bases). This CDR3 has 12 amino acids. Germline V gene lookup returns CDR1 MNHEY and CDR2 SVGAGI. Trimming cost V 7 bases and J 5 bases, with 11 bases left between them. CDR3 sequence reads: CASTTRGTEAFF. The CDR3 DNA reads TGTGCCAGCACAACAAGGGGAACTGAAGCTTTCTTT.

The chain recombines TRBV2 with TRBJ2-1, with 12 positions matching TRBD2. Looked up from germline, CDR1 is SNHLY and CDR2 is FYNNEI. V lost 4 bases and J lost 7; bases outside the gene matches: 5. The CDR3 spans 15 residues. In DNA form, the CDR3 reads TGTGCCAGCAGTGCCCGGACTAGCGGGAAAAATGAGCAGTTCTTC. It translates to CASSARTSGKNEQFF.

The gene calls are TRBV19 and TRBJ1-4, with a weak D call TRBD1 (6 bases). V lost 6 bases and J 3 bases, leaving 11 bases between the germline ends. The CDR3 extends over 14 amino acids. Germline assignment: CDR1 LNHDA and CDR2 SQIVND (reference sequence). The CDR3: CASSRQASNEKLFF. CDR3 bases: TGTGCCAGTAGCCGACAGGCGTCTAATGAAAAACTGTTTTTT.

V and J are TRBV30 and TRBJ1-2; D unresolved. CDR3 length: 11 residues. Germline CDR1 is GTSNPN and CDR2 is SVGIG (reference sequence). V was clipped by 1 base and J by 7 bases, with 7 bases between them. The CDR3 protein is CAWSGLGGYTF. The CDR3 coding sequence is TGTGCCTGGAGTGGCCTAGGTGGCTACACCTTC.

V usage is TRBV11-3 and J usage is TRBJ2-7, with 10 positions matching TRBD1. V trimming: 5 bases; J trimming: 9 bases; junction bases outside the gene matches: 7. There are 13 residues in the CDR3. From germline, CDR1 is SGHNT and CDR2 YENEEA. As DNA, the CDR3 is TGTGCCAGCAGCCGGGACAGGGGAGGGTTGCAGTACTTC. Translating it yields CASSRDRGGLQYF.

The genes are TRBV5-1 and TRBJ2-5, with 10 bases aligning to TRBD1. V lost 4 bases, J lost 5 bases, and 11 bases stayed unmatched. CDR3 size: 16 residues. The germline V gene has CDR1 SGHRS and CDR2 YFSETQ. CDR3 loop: CASSPTTGTGAETQYF. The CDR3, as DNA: TGCGCCAGCAGCCCTACTACCGGGACAGGGGCGGAGACCCAGTACTTC.

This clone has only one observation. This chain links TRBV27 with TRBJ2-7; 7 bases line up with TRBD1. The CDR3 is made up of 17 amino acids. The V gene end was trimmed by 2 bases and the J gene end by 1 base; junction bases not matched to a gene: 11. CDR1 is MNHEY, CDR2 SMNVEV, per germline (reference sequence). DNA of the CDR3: TGTGCCAGCAGTTTACCCCCCTTTGGGGACAGTTCCTACGAGCAGTACTTC. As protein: CASSLPPFGDSSYEQYF.

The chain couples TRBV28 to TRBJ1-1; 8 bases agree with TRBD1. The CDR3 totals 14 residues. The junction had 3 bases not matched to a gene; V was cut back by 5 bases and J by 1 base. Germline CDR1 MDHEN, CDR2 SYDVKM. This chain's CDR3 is CASSPGQANTEAFF. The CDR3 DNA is TGTGCCAGCAGTCCGGGACAGGCGAACACTGAAGCTTTCTTT.

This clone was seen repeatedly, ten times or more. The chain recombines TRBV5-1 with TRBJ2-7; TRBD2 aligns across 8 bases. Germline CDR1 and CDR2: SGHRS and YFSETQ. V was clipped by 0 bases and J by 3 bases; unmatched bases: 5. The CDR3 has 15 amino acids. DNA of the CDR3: TGCGCCAGCAGCTTGGAGGTAGCGGGAAGCTACGAGCAGTACTTC. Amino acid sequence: CASSLEVAGSYEQYF.

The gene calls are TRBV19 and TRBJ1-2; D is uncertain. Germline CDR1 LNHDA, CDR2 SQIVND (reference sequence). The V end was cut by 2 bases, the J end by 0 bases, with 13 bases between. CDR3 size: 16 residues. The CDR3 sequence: CASSISRREANYGYTF. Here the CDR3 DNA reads TGTGCCAGTAGTATATCGAGGAGGGAGGCTAACTATGGCTACACCTTC.

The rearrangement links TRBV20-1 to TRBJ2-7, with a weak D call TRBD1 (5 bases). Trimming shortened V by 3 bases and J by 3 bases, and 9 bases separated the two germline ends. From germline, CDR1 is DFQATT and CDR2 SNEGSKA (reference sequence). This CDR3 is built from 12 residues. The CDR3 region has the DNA TGCAGTGCTAGTCCAGGGAACTACGAGCAGTACTTC. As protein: CSASPGNYEQYF.

This chain's CDR3 is CASRTGGSETQYF. DNA of the CDR3: TGTGCCAGTCGGACAGGGGGAAGTGAGACCCAGTACTTC. The J gene is TRBJ2-5, the V gene TRBV25-1, with TRBD1 matching 10 bases. The length of the CDR3 is 13 residues. Germline V gives CDR1 MGHDK, CDR2 SYGVNS. V shed 9 bases, J shed 5 bases, and the junction held 6 bases outside the gene matches.

As DNA, the CDR3 is TGTGCCAGCAGTTCCAGACTAGCGGGCCCATACGAGCAGTACTTC. The encoded protein is CASSSRLAGPYEQYF. The gene calls are TRBV5-6 and TRBJ2-7; 10 bases agree with TRBD2. CDR1 SGHDT and CDR2 YYEEEE come from the germline V gene. Germline trimming cut 5 bases from V and 4 bases from J; bases unmatched to any gene: 9. This CDR3 comprises 15 residues. Supplemented by reference TRBV5-6 and TRBJ2-7, the full variable domain reads DAGVTQSPTHLIKTRGQQVTLRCSPKSGHDTVSWYQQALGQGPQFIFQYYEEEERQRGNFPDRFSGHQFPNYSSELNVNALLLGDSALYLCASSSRLAGPYEQYFGPGTRLTVT.

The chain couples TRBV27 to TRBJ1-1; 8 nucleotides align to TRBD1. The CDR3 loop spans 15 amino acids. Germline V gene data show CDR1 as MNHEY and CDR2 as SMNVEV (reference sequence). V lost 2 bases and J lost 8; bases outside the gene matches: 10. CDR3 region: CASSLGNPDRDEAFF. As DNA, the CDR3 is TGTGCCAGCAGTTTAGGAAACCCGGACAGGGACGAAGCTTTCTTT.

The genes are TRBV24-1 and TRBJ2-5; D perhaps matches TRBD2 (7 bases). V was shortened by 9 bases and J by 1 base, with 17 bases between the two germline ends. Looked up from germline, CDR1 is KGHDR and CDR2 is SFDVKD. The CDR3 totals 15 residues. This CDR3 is CATFFAGDTQETQYF. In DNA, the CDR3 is TGTGCCACCTTCTTTGCGGGGGACACCCAAGAGACCCAGTACTTC.

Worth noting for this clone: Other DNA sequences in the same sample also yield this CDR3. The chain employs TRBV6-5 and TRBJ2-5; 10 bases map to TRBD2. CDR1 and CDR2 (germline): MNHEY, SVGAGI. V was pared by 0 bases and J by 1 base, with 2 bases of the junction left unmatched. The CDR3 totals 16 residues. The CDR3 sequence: CASSYSLAGAQETQYF. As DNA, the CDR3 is TGTGCCAGCAGTTACTCGCTAGCGGGAGCCCAAGAGACCCAGTACTTC.

CDR3 coding DNA: TGTGCCAGCAGCCCCCGGACAGGGGAAGAGACCCAGTACTTC. Its translation: CASSPRTGEETQYF. V gene TRBV7-8 combines with J gene TRBJ2-5, with TRBD1 matching over 9 bases. CDR3 length equals 14 residues. CDR1 is SGHVS, CDR2 FQNEAQ, per germline. With 5 bases clipped from V and 3 bases from J, the junction kept 4 bases outside the gene matches.

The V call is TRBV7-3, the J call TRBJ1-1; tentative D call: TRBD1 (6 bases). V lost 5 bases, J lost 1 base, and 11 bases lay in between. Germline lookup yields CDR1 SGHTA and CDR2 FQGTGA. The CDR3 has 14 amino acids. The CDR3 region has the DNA TGTGCCAGCAGCCCACAGGGTGGGAACACTGAAGCTTTCTTT. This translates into CASSPQGGNTEAFF.

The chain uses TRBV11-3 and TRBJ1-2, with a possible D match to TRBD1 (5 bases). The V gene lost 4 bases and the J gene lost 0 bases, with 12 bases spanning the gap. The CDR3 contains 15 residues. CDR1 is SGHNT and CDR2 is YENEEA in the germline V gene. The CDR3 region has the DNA TGTGCCAGCAGCTCCTCGACAGTTCCTAACTATGGCTACACCTTC. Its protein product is CASSSSTVPNYGYTF. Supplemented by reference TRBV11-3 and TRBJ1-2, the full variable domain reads EAGVVQSPRYKIIEKKQPVAFWCNPISGHNTLYWYLQNLGQGPELLIRYENEEAVDDSQLPKDRFSAERLKGVDSTLKIQPAELGDSAVYLCASSSSTVPNYGYTFGSGTRLTVV.

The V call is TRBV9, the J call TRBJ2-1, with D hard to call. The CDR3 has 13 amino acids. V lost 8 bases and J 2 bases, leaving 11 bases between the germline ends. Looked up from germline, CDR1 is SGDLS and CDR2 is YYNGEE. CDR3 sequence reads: CASAPQTYNEQFF. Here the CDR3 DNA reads TGTGCCAGTGCACCTCAGACCTACAATGAGCAGTTCTTC.

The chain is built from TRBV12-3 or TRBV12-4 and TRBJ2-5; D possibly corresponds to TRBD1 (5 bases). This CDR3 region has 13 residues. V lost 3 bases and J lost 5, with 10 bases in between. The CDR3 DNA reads TGTGCCAGCAGTTTTCTGGGGCGTGAGACCCAGTACTTC. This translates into CASSFLGRETQYF.

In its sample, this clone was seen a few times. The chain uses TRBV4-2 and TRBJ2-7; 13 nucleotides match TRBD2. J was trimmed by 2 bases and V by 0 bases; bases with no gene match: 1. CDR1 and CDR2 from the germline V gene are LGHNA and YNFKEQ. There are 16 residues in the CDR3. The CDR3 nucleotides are TGTGCCAGCAGCCAAGACGGGACTAGCGGGGCCTACGAGCAGTACTTC. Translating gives CASSQDGTSGAYEQYF.

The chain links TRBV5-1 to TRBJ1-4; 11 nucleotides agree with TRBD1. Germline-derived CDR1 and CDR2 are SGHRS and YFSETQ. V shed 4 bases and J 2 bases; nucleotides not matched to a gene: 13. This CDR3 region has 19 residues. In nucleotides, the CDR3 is TGCGCCAGCAGCAGAGGACAGGGGGCGCAGGTAGCGACTAATGAAAAACTGTTTTTT. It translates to CASSRGQGAQVATNEKLFF.

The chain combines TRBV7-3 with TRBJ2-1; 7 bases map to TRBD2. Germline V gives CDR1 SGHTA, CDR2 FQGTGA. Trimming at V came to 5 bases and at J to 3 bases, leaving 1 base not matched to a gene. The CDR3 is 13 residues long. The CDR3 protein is CASSGGSYNEQFF. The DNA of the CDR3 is TGTGCCAGCAGCGGCGGGAGCTACAATGAGCAGTTCTTC. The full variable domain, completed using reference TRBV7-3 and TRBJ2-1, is GAGVSQTPSNKVTEKGKYVELRCDPISGHTALYWYRQSLGQGPEFLIYFQGTGAADDSGLPNDRFFAVRPEGSVSTLKIQRTERGDSAVYLCASSGGSYNEQFFGPGTRLTVL.

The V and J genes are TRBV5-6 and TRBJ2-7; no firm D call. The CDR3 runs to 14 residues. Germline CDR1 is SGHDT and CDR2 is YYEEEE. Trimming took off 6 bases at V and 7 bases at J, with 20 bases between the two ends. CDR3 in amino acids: CASTENPGAEEQYF. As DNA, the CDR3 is TGTGCCAGCACTGAAAACCCGGGTGCGGAAGAGCAGTACTTC. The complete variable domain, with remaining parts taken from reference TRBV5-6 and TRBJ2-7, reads DAGVTQSPTHLIKTRGQQVTLRCSPKSGHDTVSWYQQALGQGPQFIFQYYEEEERQRGNFPDRFSGHQFPNYSSELNVNALLLGDSALYLCASTENPGAEEQYFGPGTRLTVT.